The T cell receptor beta chain described here comes from a study of blood T cell repertoires in COVID-19. This clone appeared once. Trimming left V 0 bases short and J 1 base short, with 13 bases between. The CDR3 consists of 16 residues. Per the germline V gene, CDR1 is SGHRS and CDR2 is YFSETQ. Repertoires were generated with immunoSEQ multiplex PCR, while TCRdb's copy carries only in-frame clones and drops some. The sample contains 130,000 or so clones, 60% to 80% of which appear only once. V gene TRBV5-1 combines with J gene TRBJ1-1; D remains ambiguous. The sequencing sample was made of peripheral blood. This receptor was taken from a human donor in a cohort sampled during active COVID-19. This CDR3 reads CASSLVGRPRNTEAFF. CDR3 sequence (DNA): TGCGCCAGCAGCTTGGTGGGCAGACCCCGGAACACTGAAGCTTTCTTT.